The 15 T cell receptor beta chains below all came from one sample that was sequenced in a study of regulatory T cells in long-lasting Graves disease. The time point denotes: persistent/refractory GD, antithyroid drugs over 5 years with positive TRAb. After RNA was extracted from PBMCs, the TCR library was made from it. Researchers made TCR beta libraries by using iRepertoire HTBI primers and running Arm-PCR on CDR3 regions. TCRdb independently ran MiXCR on the multiplex PCR reads; one entry per CDR3 protein. In the table there are some 300,000 distinct CDR3 sequences, around 21% of which are singletons. The sample was peripheral blood mononuclear cells (PBMCs), taken when the disease was refractory, from a patient treated with antithyroid drugs. The receptors derive from a female donor with Graves disease.

This chain uses TRBV5-8 with TRBJ2-4; tentatively, D is TRBD1 (5 bases). The V end was cut by 3 bases, the J end by 0 bases, with 16 bases between. Germline-derived CDR1 and CDR2 are SGHTS and YDEGEE. The CDR3 is 17 residues long. The CDR3 region is CASSSRQLWLAKNIQYF. CDR3 sequence (DNA): TGTGCCAGCAGCTCCCGACAGCTCTGGCTAGCCAAAAACATTCAGTACTTC.

This clonotype was counted a single time. A much larger clonotype is one base distant, so this may be a read error. The chain is built from TRBV6-2 or TRBV6-3 and TRBJ2-7; TRBD1 matches 7 bases. CDR1 and CDR2 from the germline V gene are MNHEY and SVGEGT. V shed 6 bases and J 2 bases; nucleotides not matched to a gene: 10. The CDR3 is 15 residues long. CDR3 nucleotide sequence: TGTGCCAGCAGACACACCGGGACAGAGACCTACGAGCAGTACTTC. This sequence encodes CASRHTGTETYEQYF.

In its sample, this clonotype was seen a few times. The genes are TRBV11-2 and TRBJ2-2, with D possibly called TRBD1 or TRBD2 (5 bases each). V was shortened by 3 bases and J by 4 bases, with 9 bases between the two germline ends. The CDR3 is 14 residues long. CDR1 is SGHAT and CDR2 is FQNNGV in the germline V gene. The CDR3 DNA reads as TGTGCCAGCAGCTTGGGGGTAGTCACCGGGGAGCTGTTTTTT. This gives the protein CASSLGVVTGELFF.

This clonotype was seen ten or more times. The gene calls are TRBV28 and TRBJ2-7; 8 nucleotides match TRBD2. The CDR3 length is 16 residues. CDR1 and CDR2 from the germline V gene are MDHEN and SYDVKM. V dropped 5 bases and J dropped 2; count of bases not matched to a gene: 11. The DNA for the CDR3 is TGTGCCAGCAGTACCCGGCGCCTAGCGGGCACCTACGAGCAGTACTTC. It yields the protein CASSTRRLAGTYEQYF. Full variable domain (outside the CDR3, taken from reference TRBV28 and TRBJ2-7): DVKVTQSSRYLVKRTGEKVFLECVQDMDHENMFWYRQDPGLGLRLIYFSYDVKMKEKGDIPEGYSVSREKKERFSLILESASTNQTSMYLCASSTRRLAGTYEQYFGPGTRLTVT.

There are a few counts of this clonotype. The V call is TRBV28, the J call TRBJ2-5, with D hard to call. Germline V gives CDR1 MDHEN, CDR2 SYDVKM. The CDR3 loop spans 13 amino acids. Deletions cut 3 bases from V and 4 bases from J, with 9 bases between. CDR3 sequence: CASSFGWVETQYF. Here the CDR3 DNA reads TGTGCCAGCAGTTTCGGTTGGGTAGAGACCCAGTACTTC. The whole variable domain, filled in from reference TRBV28 and TRBJ2-5, reads DVKVTQSSRYLVKRTGEKVFLECVQDMDHENMFWYRQDPGLGLRLIYFSYDVKMKEKGDIPEGYSVSREKKERFSLILESASTNQTSMYLCASSFGWVETQYFGPGTRLLVL.

This clonotype was observed a few times. This chain links TRBV20-1 with TRBJ2-7; 7 nucleotides align to TRBD2. Germline assignment: CDR1 DFQATT and CDR2 SNEGSKA (reference sequence). The CDR3 length is 12 residues. J lost 6 bases, V lost 6 bases, and 8 bases had no gene match. CDR3 DNA sequence: TGCAGTGCGGCGGGAGACCCCCTCGAGCAGTACTTC. Translated: CSAAGDPLEQYF.

This clonotype was found many times. The chain uses TRBV6-2 or TRBV6-3 and TRBJ2-5, with D unclear. Germline lookup yields CDR1 MNHEY and CDR2 SVGEGT. This CDR3 is 12 amino acids long. V lost 3 bases, J lost 5 bases, and 7 bases lay in between. The CDR3 region is CASSYSAETQYF. CDR3 DNA sequence: TGTGCCAGCAGTTATTCTGCGGAGACCCAGTACTTC.

In this sample, this clonotype turned up a few times. The V call is TRBV7-8, the J call TRBJ2-7, with D possibly called TRBD1 or TRBD2 (7 bases each). This CDR3 has 15 amino acids. V lost 3 bases and J 4 bases, leaving 16 bases between the germline ends. Germline V gene lookup returns CDR1 SGHVS and CDR2 FQNEAQ. CDR3 sequence (DNA): TGTGCCAGCAGCTTGACAAGCGGGACAGTTTACGAGCAGTACTTC. It codes for CASSLTSGTVYEQYF.

This clonotype came up many times. V usage is TRBV6-5 and J usage is TRBJ1-1; no definite D call. V was clipped by 4 bases and J by 8 bases, with 11 bases between them. Germline V CDR1 and CDR2: MNHEY, SVGAGI. The CDR3 covers 12 residues. CDR3 amino acids: CASSFGIGEAFF. The CDR3 nucleotides are TGTGCCAGCAGTTTCGGGATTGGCGAAGCTTTCTTT.

This clonotype has more than one count but fewer than ten. This chain links TRBV11-2 with TRBJ2-7; 8 bases match TRBD2. CDR1 is SGHAT and CDR2 is FQNNGV in the germline V gene. The CDR3 runs to 15 residues. After removal of 5 bases from V and 4 bases from J, the junction contained 10 bases not matched to a gene. CDR3 protein: CASSQPRGAGYEQYF. The CDR3 DNA reads TGTGCCAGCAGCCAACCGCGGGGGGCCGGTTACGAGCAGTACTTC.

This clonotype appeared many times. J is TRBJ1-2 and V is TRBV10-3; D not certain. Trimming pared 2 bases from V and 0 bases from J, leaving 10 bases between. The CDR3 consists of 15 residues. Germline assignment: CDR1 ENHRY and CDR2 SYGVKD. CDR3 bases: TGTGCCATCAGTGAGGAGGGCAGGCCTAACTATGGCTACACCTTC. Its translation: CAISEEGRPNYGYTF.

The rearrangement uses TRBV18 and TRBJ2-2; 7 bases match TRBD1. The CDR3 totals 14 residues. The germline gives CDR1 KGHSH, CDR2 LQKENI. Trimming cost V 2 bases and J 4 bases; bases outside gene matches: 1. The CDR3 DNA sequence: TGTGCCAGCTCACCAGACAGGGCCACCGGGGAGCTGTTTTTT. Its protein is CASSPDRATGELFF.

This clonotype was observed a few times. The chain links TRBV7-9 to TRBJ2-7, with D perhaps TRBD1 or TRBD2 (5 bases each). Germline lookup yields CDR1 SEHNR and CDR2 FQNEAQ (reference sequence). The CDR3 totals 16 residues. V was pared by 5 bases and J by 3 bases, with 20 bases between. In nucleotides, the CDR3 is TGTGCCAGCAGCCTTTCTGGGGGACGACTCCTCTACGAGCAGTACTTC. Protein product: CASSLSGGRLLYEQYF. The whole variable domain, remainder taken from reference TRBV7-9 and TRBJ2-7, is DTGVSQNPRHKITKRGQNVTFRCDPISEHNRLYWYRQTLGQGPEFLTYFQNEAQLEKSRLLSDRFSAERPKGSFSTLEIQRTEQGDSAMYLCASSLSGGRLLYEQYFGPGTRLTVT.

This chain links TRBV2 with TRBJ2-5; TRBD1 might be the D (5 bases). The CDR3 consists of 15 residues. Between the trimmed V and J ends, which lost 0 bases and 4 bases, there was a span of 12 bases. Germline assignment: CDR1 SNHLY and CDR2 FYNNEI. As DNA, the CDR3 is TGTGCCAGCAGTGAAGCGATATTACAGGCAGAGACCCAGTACTTC. The encoded protein is CASSEAILQAETQYF. Variable domain in full (rest from reference TRBV2 and TRBJ2-5): EPEVTQTPSHQVTQMGQEVILRCVPISNHLYFYWYRQILGQKVEFLVSFYNNEISEKSEIFDDQFSVERPDGSNFTLKIRSTKLEDSAMYFCASSEAILQAETQYFGPGTRLLVL.

This clonotype has more than one count but fewer than ten. The genes are TRBV27 and TRBJ2-7, with a possible D match to TRBD2 (5 bases). Germline CDR1 MNHEY, CDR2 SMNVEV (reference sequence). V dropped 6 bases and J dropped 3 bases, with 15 bases sitting between them. The CDR3 runs to 14 residues. The CDR3 loop reads CASSRTGVDYEQYF. The DNA for the CDR3 is TGTGCCAGCAGCCGAACCGGGGTAGACTACGAGCAGTACTTC.